This T cell receptor beta chain was captured in a study of blood T cell repertoires in COVID-19. Germline lookup yields CDR1 SGHRS and CDR2 YFSETQ. CDR3 length equals 17 residues. The V end was cut by 0 bases, the J end by 3 bases, with 17 bases between. Assay used: immunoSEQ multiplex PCR; TCRdb lists only in-frame clones, some missing. The sample holds about 230,000 clones; roughly nine tenths are singletons and the top ten take 2.5% to 3.5%. Sequencing used PBMCs or T cells enriched from blood (not recorded which). The source of this sequence is a woman between 45 and 60 years old in a cohort exposed to, infected with or recovered from COVID-19 (not recorded which). The chain recombines TRBV5-1 with TRBJ2-3; tentative D call: TRBD1 (7 bases). CDR3 bases: TGCGCCAGCAGCTTGGCCTCCCTGCGGGACAGAACAGATACGCAGTATTTT. This encodes CASSLASLRDRTDTQYF.